This TCR beta chain was observed in a study of shared clonotypes between healthy human individuals. Findings and limits, study-wide: Shared across a few donors were about 4.8% of the naive CD4 clonotypes. Investigators expected sequencing depth to affect clonotype sharing among donors.

The table lists this clone with a count of one. The antigen is unknown. Only CD45RO-negative cells positively selected for CCR7 counted as naive CD8 cells, so terminally differentiated effector memory CD45RA+ cells were excluded. Everyone who donated was a Caucasian adult who lived in Nashville, Tennessee. It was roughly 210 ng DNA, around 33,000 T cell genomes, that sorted-subset replicate PCRs used. Method: immunoSEQ multiplex PCR; TCRdb's copy keeps in-frame clones and lacks some. This repertoire shows under 700,000 clones, around 96% found once; its top ten account for around 0.11%. The CDR3 length is 16 residues. Germline CDR1 and CDR2: SGHDT and YYEEEE. V was clipped by 0 bases and J by 0 bases; unmatched bases: 6.

Sequenced: naive CD8+ T cells sorted from blood. The chain combines TRBV5-6 with TRBJ2-7; 7 nucleotides line up with TRBD2. This sequence was found in a woman aged 25 to 39 in good health. The CDR3 spells CASSLALAASSYEQYF. The CDR3 nucleotides read TGTGCCAGCAGCTTGGCCCTAGCGGCGAGCTCCTACGAGCAGTACTTC.